The clone carrying this T cell receptor beta chain has ten or more counts. Trimming stripped 7 bases from V and 1 base from J, with 13 bases between. Germline V gives CDR1 SNHLY, CDR2 FYNNEI. This CDR3 comprises 14 residues. The data derive from a study of read filtering for tumor transcriptome and immune sequencing. Study-level background: Revised staging placed eight or nine patients in R-ISS I, roughly 17 in II, 6 or 7 in III. After DNase treatment, RNA was made into whole-transcriptome libraries. IR-seq gave about 3.5 to 11 million TCR reads per sample; RNA-seq gave roughly 80 to 1,400.

Sampling of bone marrow took place during active disease in every patient. Molecular barcoded adaptors covering alpha/delta and beta/gamma chains were used on approximately 400 ng RNA. TCRdb redid the calling of the reads with MiXCR, one entry per CDR3 protein. Among approximately 50,000 distinct CDR3 sequences listed, 20% to 25% were seen once. The chain recombines TRBV2 with TRBJ1-1, with D possibly matching TRBD1 (5 bases). The sequencing input was a population of CD138-negative cells sorted from bone marrow. This TCR derives from a donor aged 40 or older with multiple myeloma. For the CDR3, the DNA is TGTGCCAGCAACTTACAGGAACCGAACACTGAAGCTTTCTTT. Protein: CASNLQEPNTEAFF.